Following are 14 T cell receptor beta chains from one sample sequenced in a study of T-cell reconstitution after alpha-beta-depleted transplantation in children. TCRbeta library preparation incorporated unique molecular identifiers. One entry per CDR3 protein, called by TCRdb with MiXCR from the PCR reads. The repertoire has around 360,000 distinct CDR3 sequences, 10% to 13% of them found once; the top ten carry 2% to 3%. Here the sequenced sample was PBMCs from the stem cell graft donor, taken from the stem cell graft. The receptors were gathered from a human donor who donated a stem cell graft to a child with acute lymphoblastic leukemia.

This clonotype was counted many times. The chain combines TRBV4-3 with TRBJ2-1; no reliable D call. The CDR3 runs 16 residues. V shed 1 base and J shed 4 bases, with 14 bases lying between them. In germline, CDR1 is LGHNA, CDR2 YSLEER. CDR3 in DNA: TGCGCCAGCAGCCAAGGGATGAGCACACCGTACAATGAGCAGTTCTTC. Encoded protein: CASSQGMSTPYNEQFF.

This clonotype showed up just a few times. The J gene is TRBJ2-7, the V gene TRBV7-2; 9 bases map to TRBD2. Germline CDR1 SGHTA, CDR2 FQGNSA. This CDR3 contains 15 residues. Germline trimming cut 1 base from V and 4 bases from J; bases unmatched to any gene: 5. The CDR3 region is CASSLGSGSWYEQYF. The CDR3 coding sequence is TGTGCCAGCAGCTTAGGTAGCGGGAGTTGGTACGAGCAGTACTTC.

This chain connects TRBV5-1 to TRBJ2-7, with 11 bases aligning to TRBD1. This CDR3 is built from 15 residues. CDR1 and CDR2 (germline): SGHRS, YFSETQ. Germline trimming cut 6 bases from V and 2 bases from J; bases unmatched to any gene: 7. CDR3: CASTIGQGATYEQYF. The DNA of the CDR3 is TGCGCCAGCACTATTGGACAGGGGGCGACCTACGAGCAGTACTTC.

V is TRBV5-1 and J is TRBJ2-7; 7 bases match TRBD2. The ends lost 3 bases at V and 6 bases at J; junction bases unmatched: 9. CDR1 is SGHRS, CDR2 YFSETQ, per germline. The CDR3 runs to 14 residues. For the CDR3, the DNA is TGCGCCAGCAGCTGGGACTCCTCGGGAGGCGAGCAGTACTTC. Its translation: CASSWDSSGGEQYF.

This clonotype appeared a few times. The chain links TRBV15 to TRBJ2-6, with a possible D match to TRBD2 (5 bases). Per germline, CDR1 LNHNV and CDR2 YYDKDF (reference sequence). V lost 3 bases and J lost 1, with 7 bases in between. This CDR3 region has 15 residues. The CDR3 is CATSSSVSGANVLTF. The CDR3 DNA sequence: TGTGCCACCAGCAGTAGCGTTTCTGGGGCCAACGTCCTGACTTTC.

V and J are TRBV6-4 and TRBJ1-2; TRBD1 agrees at 7 bases. This CDR3 has 15 residues. The junction had 8 bases not matched to a gene; V was cut back by 6 bases and J by 1 base. CDR1 is MRHNA and CDR2 is SNTAGT in the germline V gene. The CDR3 DNA sequence: TGTGCCAGCAGCCCAGGGGGTACGGGTAACTATGGCTACACCTTC. It translates to CASSPGGTGNYGYTF.

The rearrangement joins TRBV10-1 to TRBJ2-1; 9 positions match TRBD1. With V trimmed by 3 bases and J by 0 bases, 3 bases remained unmatched. CDR3 length equals 16 residues. CDR1 WNHNN and CDR2 SYGVQD come from the germline V gene (reference sequence). CDR3 nucleotide sequence: TGCGCCAGCAGTGAAAGGACAGGGGTCTCCTACAATGAGCAGTTCTTC. Protein: CASSERTGVSYNEQFF.

A few counts support this clonotype. V usage is TRBV4-3 and J usage is TRBJ2-7; 9 positions match TRBD2. This CDR3 comprises 16 residues. Germline V gives CDR1 LGHNA, CDR2 YSLEER. J was trimmed by 4 bases and V by 1 base; bases with no gene match: 8. The CDR3 is CASSQGREGLGYEQYF. In nucleotides, the CDR3 is TGCGCCAGCAGCCAAGGGCGGGAGGGCCTAGGGTACGAGCAGTACTTC.

J is TRBJ1-2 and V is TRBV7-9; no reliable D call. Germline V lookup: CDR1 SEHNR, CDR2 FQNEAQ (reference sequence). The V and J ends lost 1 base and 3 bases respectively, with 6 bases between them. The CDR3 is made up of 13 amino acids. The CDR3 is CASSLGSYYGYTF. CDR3 DNA: TGTGCCAGCAGCTTAGGCAGCTACTATGGCTACACCTTC.

The chain is built from TRBV20-1 and TRBJ1-5, with D tentatively TRBD1 (5 bases). Germline CDR1 and CDR2: DFQATT and SNEGSKA (reference sequence). Trimming removed 6 bases at V and 6 bases at J, with 12 bases between. The CDR3 covers 12 residues. DNA of the CDR3: TGCAGTGCCACAAAGGGGAGTCAGCCCCAGCATTTT. It yields the protein CSATKGSQPQHF.

This clonotype was seen many times. This chain links TRBV4-2 with TRBJ2-5; a weak D match, TRBD2 (5 bases). Germline-derived CDR1 and CDR2 are LGHNA and YNFKEQ. Trimming cost V 1 base and J 1 base, with 10 bases left between them. The CDR3 totals 15 residues. CDR3 in DNA: TGTGCCAGCAGCCAAGTGGGAGCGTCCCAAGAGACCCAGTACTTC. Protein product: CASSQVGASQETQYF.

This clonotype was seen only a few times. The chain uses TRBV3-1 and TRBJ2-5; unclear D gene. This CDR3 comprises 15 residues. V shed 0 bases and J shed 0 bases, with 8 bases lying between them. The germline V gene has CDR1 LGHDT and CDR2 YNNKEL (reference sequence). This CDR3 reads CASSQEATDQETQYF. The CDR3 DNA is TGTGCCAGCAGCCAAGAGGCGACGGACCAAGAGACCCAGTACTTC.

The table lists this clonotype with a few counts. V usage is TRBV20-1 and J usage is TRBJ2-2; D unresolved. In germline, CDR1 is DFQATT, CDR2 SNEGSKA (reference sequence). The germline V and J ends were trimmed by 0 bases and 1 base, with 9 bases remaining between them. This CDR3 spans 15 amino acids. The CDR3 here is CSAREAGMNTGELFF. Here the CDR3 DNA reads TGCAGTGCTAGAGAGGCCGGTATGAACACCGGGGAGCTGTTTTTT.

V is TRBV4-2 and J is TRBJ2-1; D unclear. Germline V gives CDR1 LGHNA, CDR2 YNFKEQ. CDR3 length equals 15 residues. V was shortened by 1 base and J by 2 bases, with 9 bases between the two germline ends. The CDR3, as DNA: TGTGCCAGCAGCCAAGTTAAATCAGCCTACAATGAGCAGTTCTTC. This gives the protein CASSQVKSAYNEQFF.